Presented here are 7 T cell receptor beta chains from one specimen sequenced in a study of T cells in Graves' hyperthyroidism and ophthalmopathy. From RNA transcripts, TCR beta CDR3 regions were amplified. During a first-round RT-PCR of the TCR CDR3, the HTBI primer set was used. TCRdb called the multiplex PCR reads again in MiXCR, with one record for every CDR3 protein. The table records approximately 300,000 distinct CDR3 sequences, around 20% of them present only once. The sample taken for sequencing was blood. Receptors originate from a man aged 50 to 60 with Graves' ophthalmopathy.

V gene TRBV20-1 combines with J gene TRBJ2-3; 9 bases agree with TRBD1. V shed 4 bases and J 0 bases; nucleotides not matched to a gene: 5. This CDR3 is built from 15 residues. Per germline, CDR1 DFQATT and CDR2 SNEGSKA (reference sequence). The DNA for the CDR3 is TGCAGTGCTACCAGGACAGGGGCTAGCACAGATACGCAGTATTTT. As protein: CSATRTGASTDTQYF.

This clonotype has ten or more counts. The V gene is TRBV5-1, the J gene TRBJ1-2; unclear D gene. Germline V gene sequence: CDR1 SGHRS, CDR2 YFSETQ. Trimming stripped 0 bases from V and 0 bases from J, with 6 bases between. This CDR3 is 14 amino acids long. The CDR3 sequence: CASSLDLTNYGYTF. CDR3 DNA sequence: TGCGCCAGCAGCTTGGACCTGACTAACTATGGCTACACCTTC.

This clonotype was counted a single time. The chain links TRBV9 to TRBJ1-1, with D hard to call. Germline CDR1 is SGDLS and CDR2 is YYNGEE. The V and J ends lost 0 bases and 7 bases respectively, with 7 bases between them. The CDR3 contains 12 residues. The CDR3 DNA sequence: TGTGCCAGCAGCGTAGGAGATAGTGAAGCTTTCTTT. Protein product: CASSVGDSEAFF.

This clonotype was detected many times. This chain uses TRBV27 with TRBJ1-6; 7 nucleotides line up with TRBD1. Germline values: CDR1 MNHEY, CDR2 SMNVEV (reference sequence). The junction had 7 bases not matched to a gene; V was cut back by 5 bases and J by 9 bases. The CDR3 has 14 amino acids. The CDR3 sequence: CASSNTGVASPLHF. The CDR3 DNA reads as TGTGCCAGCAGTAACACAGGGGTGGCTTCACCCCTCCACTTT.

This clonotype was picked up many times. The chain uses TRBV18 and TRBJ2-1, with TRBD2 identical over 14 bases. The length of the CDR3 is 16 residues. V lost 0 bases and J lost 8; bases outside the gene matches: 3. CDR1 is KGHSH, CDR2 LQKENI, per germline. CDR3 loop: CASSPPGTSGSYEQFF. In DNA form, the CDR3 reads TGTGCCAGCTCACCACCGGGGACTAGCGGGAGTTATGAGCAGTTCTTC.

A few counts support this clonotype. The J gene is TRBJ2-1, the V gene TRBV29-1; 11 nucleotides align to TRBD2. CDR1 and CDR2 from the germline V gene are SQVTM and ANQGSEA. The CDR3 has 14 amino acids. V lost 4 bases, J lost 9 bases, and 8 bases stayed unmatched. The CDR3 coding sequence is TGCAGCGTTGTTTTAGCGGGAGGGCCGTCTGAGCAGTTCTTC. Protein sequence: CSVVLAGGPSEQFF.

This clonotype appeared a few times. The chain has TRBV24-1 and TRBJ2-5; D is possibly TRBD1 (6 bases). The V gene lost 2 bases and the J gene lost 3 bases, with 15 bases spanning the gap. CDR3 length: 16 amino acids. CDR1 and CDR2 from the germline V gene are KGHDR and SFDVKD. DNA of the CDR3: TGTGCCACCAGTGATTGGGACAACTCCTGGGAAGAGACCCAGTACTTC. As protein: CATSDWDNSWEETQYF.